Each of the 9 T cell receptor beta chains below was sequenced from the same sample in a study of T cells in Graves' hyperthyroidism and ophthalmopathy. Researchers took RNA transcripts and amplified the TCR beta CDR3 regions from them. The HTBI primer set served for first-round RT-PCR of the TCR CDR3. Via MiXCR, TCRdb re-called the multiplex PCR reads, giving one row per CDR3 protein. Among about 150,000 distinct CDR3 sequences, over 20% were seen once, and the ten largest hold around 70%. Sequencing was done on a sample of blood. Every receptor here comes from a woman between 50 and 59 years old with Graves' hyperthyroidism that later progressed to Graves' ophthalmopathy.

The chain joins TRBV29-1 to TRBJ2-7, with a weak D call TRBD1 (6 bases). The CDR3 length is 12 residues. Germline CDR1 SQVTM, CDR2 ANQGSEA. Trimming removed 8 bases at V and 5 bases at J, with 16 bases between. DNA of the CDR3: TGCAGCTTTCGCGTAGGGGGTGACGAGCAGTACTTC. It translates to CSFRVGGDEQYF.

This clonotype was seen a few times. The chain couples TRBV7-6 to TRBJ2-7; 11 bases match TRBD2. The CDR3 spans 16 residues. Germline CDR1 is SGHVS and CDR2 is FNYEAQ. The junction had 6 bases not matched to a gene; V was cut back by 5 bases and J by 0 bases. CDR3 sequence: CASSPRLAGTSYEQYF. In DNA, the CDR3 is TGTGCCAGCAGCCCGCGACTAGCGGGGACCTCCTACGAGCAGTACTTC.

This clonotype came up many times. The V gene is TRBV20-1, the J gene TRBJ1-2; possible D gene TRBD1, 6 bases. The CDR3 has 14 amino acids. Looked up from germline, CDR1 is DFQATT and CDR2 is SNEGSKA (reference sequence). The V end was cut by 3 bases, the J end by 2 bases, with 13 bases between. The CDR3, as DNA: TGCAGTGCTAGTGCGCAGGGGCTGAACTATGGCTACACCTTC. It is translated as CSASAQGLNYGYTF.

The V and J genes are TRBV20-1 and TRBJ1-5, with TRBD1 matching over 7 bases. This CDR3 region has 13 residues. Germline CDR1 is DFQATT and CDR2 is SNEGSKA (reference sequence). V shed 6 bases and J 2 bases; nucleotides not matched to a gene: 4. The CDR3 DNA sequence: TGCAGTGCAGCAGGGGGAGGCAATCAGCCCCAGCATTTT. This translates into CSAAGGGNQPQHF.

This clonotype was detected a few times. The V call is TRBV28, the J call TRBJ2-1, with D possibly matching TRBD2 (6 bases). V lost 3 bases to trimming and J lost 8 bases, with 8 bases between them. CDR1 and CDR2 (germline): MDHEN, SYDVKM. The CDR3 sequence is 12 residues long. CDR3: CASSLSGDEQFF. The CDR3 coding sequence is TGTGCCAGCAGTTTGTCGGGGGATGAGCAGTTCTTC.

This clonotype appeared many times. The CDR3 loop reads CASSLSGNTEAFF. The CDR3 DNA reads TGTGCCAGCAGCTTATCGGGGAACACTGAAGCTTTCTTT. The J gene is TRBJ1-1, the V gene TRBV11-2; D gene ambiguous. Germline CDR1 and CDR2: SGHAT and FQNNGV. Trimming pared 2 bases from V and 1 base from J, leaving 5 bases between. The CDR3 has 13 amino acids.

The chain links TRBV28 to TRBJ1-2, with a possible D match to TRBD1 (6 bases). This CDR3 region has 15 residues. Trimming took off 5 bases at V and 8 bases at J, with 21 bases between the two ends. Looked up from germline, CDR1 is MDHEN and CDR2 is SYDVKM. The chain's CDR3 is CASSLFGGGANGYTF. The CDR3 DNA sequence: TGTGCCAGCAGTCTCTTCGGAGGGGGGGCTAACGGCTACACCTTC.

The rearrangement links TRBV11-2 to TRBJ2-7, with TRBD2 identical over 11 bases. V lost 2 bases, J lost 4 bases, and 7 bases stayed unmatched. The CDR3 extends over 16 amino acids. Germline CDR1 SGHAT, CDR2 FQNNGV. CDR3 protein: CASSLQASGRYYEQYF. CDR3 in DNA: TGTGCCAGCAGCTTACAGGCTAGCGGGAGGTATTACGAGCAGTACTTC.

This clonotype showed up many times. CDR3 sequence: CASSKGLEETQYF. The DNA of the CDR3 is TGTGCCAGCAGCAAGGGACTAGAAGAGACCCAGTACTTC. The rearrangement uses TRBV11-2 and TRBJ2-5, with 8 bases that match TRBD2. V lost 5 bases to trimming and J lost 3 bases; unmatched junction nucleotides: 2. Germline CDR1 SGHAT, CDR2 FQNNGV. The CDR3 extends over 13 amino acids.